This T cell receptor beta chain was retrieved from a study of cytomegalovirus exposure and HLA in healthy donors. Overall study context: There were roughly 80 million unique TCRs (from HLA-typed donors) in an early data release.

Findings and caveats of the study: Follow-up analysis seemed to connect common viral pathogens with several of the most significant clusters identified.

Comment on this clone: The antigen remains undetermined. Other DNA sequences in the sample encode the same CDR3.

The PCR made use of 60 Vbeta and 13 Jbeta primers. Generated by immunoSEQ multiplex PCR, the TCRdb table keeps only in-frame clones and is missing some. The table has around 140,000 clones, 75% to 80% seen once. The sequencing input was PBMCs. The sequence derives from a male donor in good health and CMV-seronegative.

CDR3 coding DNA: TGTGCCAGCAGCCGACAGGGGTCTTACAATGAGCAGTTCTTC. Encoded protein: CASSRQGSYNEQFF. The rearrangement links TRBV7-2 to TRBJ2-1; 8 nucleotides agree with TRBD1. The CDR3 totals 14 residues. Unmatched junction bases numbered 4, after V lost 5 bases and J lost 4 bases. CDR1 SGHTA and CDR2 FQGNSA come from the germline V gene. Looking up the rest from reference TRBV7-2 and TRBJ2-1 gives the full variable domain: GAGVSQSPSNKVTEKGKDVELRCDPISGHTALYWYRQSLGQGLEFLIYFQGNSAPDKSGLPSDRFSAERTGGSVSTLTIQRTQQEDSAVYLCASSRQGSYNEQFFGPGTRLTVL.